The 13 T cell receptor beta chains given below trace back to one sample, sequenced in a study of T cells after yellow fever vaccination. TCRdb ran MiXCR on the 5' RACE reads and lists one entry per CDR3 protein. The table has 250,000 or so distinct CDR3 sequences, more than 6.5% seen once; the top ten hold 0.85% to 1.2%. This material consisted of CD4+ T cells sorted from PBMCs, taken on the day of the yellow fever booster vaccination. The receptors shown here come from a young man who received the YFV17D yellow fever vaccine.

This sequence joins TRBV28 and TRBJ2-1; no clear D. Trimming left V 7 bases short and J 6 bases short, with 10 bases between. The germline V gene encodes CDR1 MDHEN and CDR2 SYDVKM. The CDR3 has 12 amino acids. The CDR3 protein is CASTELGNEQFF. DNA of the CDR3: TGTGCCAGCACCGAGCTAGGCAATGAGCAGTTCTTC.

Ten or more counts support this clonotype. The chain combines TRBV7-2 with TRBJ2-5, with 10 nucleotides matching TRBD2. Unmatched junction bases numbered 2, after V lost 1 base and J lost 3 bases. The CDR3 has 15 amino acids. Germline CDR1 is SGHTA and CDR2 is FQGNSA. CDR3 amino acids: CASSLELAGKETQYF. CDR3 bases: TGTGCCAGCAGCTTAGAACTAGCGGGAAAAGAGACCCAGTACTTC.

There are a few counts of this clonotype. V and J are TRBV12-3 or TRBV12-4 and TRBJ1-2; TRBD1 agrees at 12 bases. This CDR3 has 14 amino acids. J was trimmed by 5 bases and V by 4 bases; bases with no gene match: 2. CDR3 loop: CASSWGQGAYGYTF. CDR3 nucleotide sequence: TGTGCCAGCAGTTGGGGACAGGGGGCTTATGGCTACACCTTC.

This clonotype appeared a few times. DNA for the CDR3: TGTGCCAGCTCAACGAGCCCTTCTGGGGCCAACGTCCTGACTTTC. It yields the protein CASSTSPSGANVLTF. The chain couples TRBV18 to TRBJ2-6; D is undetermined. The CDR3 loop spans 15 amino acids. Germline V gene lookup returns CDR1 KGHSH and CDR2 LQKENI. The germline V and J ends were trimmed by 5 bases and 1 base, with 9 bases remaining between them. Supplemented by reference TRBV18 and TRBJ2-6, the full variable domain reads NAGVMQNPRHLVRRRGQEARLRCSPMKGHSHVYWYRQLPEEGLKFMVYLQKENIIDESGMPKERFSAEFPKEGPSILRIQQVVRGDSAAYFCASSTSPSGANVLTFGAGSRLTVL.

At least ten counts were recorded for this clonotype. This chain connects TRBV29-1 to TRBJ2-1; TRBD2 matches 13 bases. The CDR3 has 14 amino acids. V lost 7 bases, J lost 0 bases, and 0 bases stayed unmatched. Germline V gene sequence: CDR1 SQVTM, CDR2 ANQGSEA. The CDR3 protein is CSGTSGSSYNEQFF. The CDR3 DNA reads as TGCAGCGGGACTAGCGGGAGCTCCTACAATGAGCAGTTCTTC.

This clonotype was observed at least ten times. The chain carries TRBV20-1 and TRBJ1-3, with 9 bases matching TRBD1. Germline CDR1 reads DFQATT; CDR2 reads SNEGSKA (reference sequence). The CDR3 sequence is 15 residues long. The V and J ends lost 4 bases and 3 bases, in that order; junction bases with no gene match: 7. CDR3 amino acids: CSATRGTGIGNTIYF. CDR3 sequence (DNA): TGCAGTGCTACGAGGGGGACAGGGATTGGAAACACCATATATTTT.

This clonotype was seen ten or more times. The chain has TRBV5-1 and TRBJ2-7; a possible D gene is TRBD1 (5 bases). The germline V gene encodes CDR1 SGHRS and CDR2 YFSETQ. There are 14 residues in the CDR3. V was cut by 0 bases and J by 2 bases, with 9 bases left in between. As DNA, the CDR3 is TGCGCCAGCAGCTTGGTATTGGACACCTACGAGCAGTACTTC. This sequence encodes CASSLVLDTYEQYF.

V is TRBV5-4 and J is TRBJ2-7; 7 positions match TRBD2. The CDR3 extends over 14 amino acids. Germline-derived CDR1 and CDR2 are SGHNT and YYREEE (reference sequence). V was clipped by 4 bases and J by 4 bases; unmatched bases: 8. The CDR3: CASSPGLVEYEQYF. The DNA for the CDR3 is TGTGCCAGCAGCCCAGGACTAGTGGAGTACGAGCAGTACTTC.

This clonotype was counted between two and nine times. CDR3 sequence: CSANGAQSYEQYF. The CDR3 DNA sequence: TGCAGTGCTAACGGGGCCCAATCCTACGAGCAGTACTTC. This chain joins TRBV20-1 and TRBJ2-7; D tentatively fits TRBD1 or TRBD2 (5 bases each). The CDR3 runs to 13 residues. Germline V gene lookup returns CDR1 DFQATT and CDR2 SNEGSKA (reference sequence). Trimming shortened V by 4 bases and J by 1 base, and 11 bases separated the two germline ends.

This chain uses TRBV20-1 with TRBJ2-2; possible D gene TRBD2, 5 bases. This CDR3 comprises 12 residues. Germline CDR1 is DFQATT and CDR2 is SNEGSKA (reference sequence). Between the trimmed V and J ends, which lost 2 bases and 6 bases, there was a span of 7 bases. CDR3 DNA sequence: TGCAGTGCTAGACGGGATGCCGGGGAGCTGTTTTTT. It encodes CSARRDAGELFF.

This clonotype has just a few counts. J is TRBJ2-5 and V is TRBV19, with TRBD1 matching over 7 bases. Unmatched junction bases numbered 8, after V lost 2 bases and J lost 5 bases. The length of the CDR3 is 15 residues. Germline V gene sequence: CDR1 LNHDA, CDR2 SQIVND (reference sequence). The CDR3 sequence: CASSIRGQGVETQYF. CDR3 sequence (DNA): TGTGCCAGTAGTATACGAGGGCAGGGGGTCGAGACCCAGTACTTC.

This clonotype was counted a few times. V gene TRBV29-1 combines with J gene TRBJ1-2; D is possibly TRBD1 (6 bases). V lost 7 bases to trimming and J lost 6 bases, with 12 bases between them. Per germline, CDR1 SQVTM and CDR2 ANQGSEA. There are 11 residues in the CDR3. CDR3 coding DNA: TGCAGCGCTCGAGAGGGGGATGGCTACACCTTC. Residues: CSAREGDGYTF.

The V gene is TRBV7-2, the J gene TRBJ2-1, with a possible D match to TRBD2 (5 bases). The CDR3 is made up of 14 amino acids. The germline CDR1 and CDR2 sequences are SGHTA and FQGNSA. The germline V and J ends were trimmed by 2 bases and 7 bases, with 12 bases remaining between them. This chain's CDR3 is CASSLFGSLNEQFF. In DNA, the CDR3 is TGTGCCAGCAGCTTATTTGGGAGTTTAAATGAGCAGTTCTTC.